One T cell receptor beta chain is described in this entry. Its antigen is still unknown. The read ends 3 residues before the CDR3 terminus; that terminus is restored from the germline J gene. The same CDR3 arises from other DNA sequences in this sample as well. With 4 bases clipped from V and 1 base from J, the junction kept 14 bases outside the gene matches. The CDR3 has 18 residues. CDR1 is SGHRS, CDR2 YFSETQ, per germline. TCRdb keeps only in-frame clones here, not all; method: immunoSEQ multiplex PCR. The sample has tens of thousands of clones. The record originates from a study of T cells in women clearing cervical HPV infection. Overall study: Women with histologically confirmed HPV16-related CIN3 or worse, 2 with invasive cancer, served as cases.

The study, taken as a whole, reports: CIN3+ cases had significantly higher TCR richness than controls; evenness did not differ. Richness plus V gene abundances separated cases from controls with AUC about 0.8.

All participants had a single incident cervical HPV16 infection, and prevalent HPV16 infections were excluded. The chain recombines TRBV5-1 with TRBJ2-7, with 10 bases aligning to TRBD2. The sequence was obtained from a woman aged 18 to 75 with a cervical HPV16 infection that either progressed to CIN3+ or cleared (not recorded which). The sequencing input was blood buffy coat. Incomplete CDR3 DNA: TGCGCCAGCAGCAATGGCCTAGCGGGAGTTCCCGTATCCTACGAG. This encodes CASSNGLAGVPVSYE. The full-length CDR3 reads as CASSNGLAGVPVSYEQYF.